This is a list of T cell receptor beta chains from one sample in a study of T cell changes during pregnancy in multiple sclerosis. TCRdb's copy holds only in-frame clones and misses some; the assay was immunoSEQ multiplex PCR. The sample shows fewer than 30,000 clones, 89% of them seen only once. Specimen: CD8+ T cells from peripheral blood mononuclear cells, collected in the second trimester of pregnancy. The source is a female donor with multiple sclerosis, enrolled in a pregnancy study. The CDR3 runs from the conserved cysteine through the conserved F or W. D genes are given only for firm matches. Clone size is stated in some rows and not others, as once, few, many or a class when expanded.

TRBD2 | TRBJ2-1 | - | TRBV4-1 | TGCGCCAGCAGCCAAGATTTGGGACTAGGTGTTTTTGAGCAGTTCTTC | CASSQDLGLGVFEQFF
TRBD1 | TRBJ2-1 | once | TRBV19 | TGTGCCAGTCGACAGGGGGCTTTTGATGAGCAGTTCTTC | CASRQGAFDEQFF
- | TRBJ2-5 | - | TRBV28 | TGTGCCACTGATCCGGGACATCTCTTCCAAGAGACCCAGTACTTC | CATDPGHLFQETQYF
TRBD2 | TRBJ2-1 | - | TRBV27 | TGTGCCAGCGGTCTAGCGGGGGCCTACAATGAGCAGTTCTTC | CASGLAGAYNEQFF
TRBD1 | TRBJ2-7 | - | TRBV14 | TGTGCCAGCAGCCAAGCACACAGGGGCCTTGACTCCTACGAGCAGTACTTC | CASSQAHRGLDSYEQYF
TRBD1 | TRBJ2-5 | - | TRBV5-6 | TGTGCCAGCAGCTTAGGTCCGACGACAGGGGGAGAGACCCAGTACTTC | CASSLGPTTGGETQYF
- | TRBJ2-3 | few | TRBV6-1 | TGTGCCAGCAGTGGGCGCGGGGGCACAGATACGCAGTATTTT | CASSGRGGTDTQYF
- | TRBJ1-1 | - | TRBV27 | TGTGCCAGCAGTTATTATCCGGCCAGTCTCGGTTGGCGCGGAGCTTTCTTT | CASSYYPASLGWRGAFF
TRBD2 | TRBJ2-7 | - | TRBV27 | TGTGCCAGCAGTTTGGGACTAGCGGGCTACGAGCAGTACTTC | CASSLGLAGYEQYF
TRBD1 | TRBJ2-7 | once | TRBV6-1 | TGTGCCAGCTGGACAGGGGGGTACGAGCAGTACTTC | CASWTGGYEQYF
- | TRBJ1-2 | few | TRBV9 | TGTGCCAGCAGCGAGGGGACTGCGGGGAATGGCTACACCTTC | CASSEGTAGNGYTF
TRBD2 | TRBJ2-7 | - | TRBV5-4 | TGTGCCAGCAGCTCCAAAGGGCGAGCGGGGCGGGACGAGCAGTACTTC | CASSSKGRAGRDEQYF
- | TRBJ1-1 | - | TRBV9 | TGTGCCAGCAGCGTATTTCAGGGTCTAGACACTGAAGCTTTCTTT | CASSVFQGLDTEAFF
- | TRBJ1-4 | - | TRBV28 | TGTGCCAGCAGTTTATCGGCAGGAGGAACTAATGAAAAACTGTTTTTT | CASSLSAGGTNEKLFF
- | TRBJ1-2 | - | TRBV29-1 | TGCAGCGTTGAGGCAAACAGAGGGGGCTACACCTTC | CSVEANRGGYTF
TRBD2 | TRBJ2-5 | - | TRBV5-1 | TGCGCCAGCAGCTTGGAATTCGGACTAGCGGTCCAAGAGACCCAGTACTTC | CASSLEFGLAVQETQYF
- | TRBJ2-3 | - | TRBV20-1 | TGCAGTGCTAGGGGAGAAAGGCAGTATTTT | CSARGERQYF
TRBD2 | TRBJ2-2 | - | TRBV7-7 | TGTGCTAGCAGCTTAAGAACTAGCGGTCCGAACACCGGGGAGCTGTTTTTT | CASSLRTSGPNTGELFF
- | TRBJ2-1 | - | TRBV7-9 | TGTGCCAGCAGCTTTTCTCACAGATCCAATGAGCAGTTCTTC | CASSFSHRSNEQFF
TRBD1 | TRBJ2-1 | - | TRBV19 | TGTGCCAGTAGTGCCGGGACAGGGGGCGACGAGCAGTTCTTC | CASSAGTGGDEQFF
- | TRBJ2-3 | - | TRBV7-2 | TGTGCCAGCAGCTTAGAGTTGGGCAGCCACACAGATACGCAGTATTTT | CASSLELGSHTDTQYF
TRBD2 | TRBJ2-1 | - | TRBV7-3 | TGTGCCAGCAGCTCAACGGGGGGCTACAATGAGCAGTTCTTC | CASSSTGGYNEQFF
- | TRBJ2-3 | - | TRBV7-9 | TGTGCCAGCAGCTTCCTCACAGATACGCAGTATTTT | CASSFLTDTQYF
- | TRBJ2-7 | - | TRBV15 | TGTGCCACCGGACGAGGGAGCTCCTACGAGCAGTACTTC | CATGRGSSYEQYF
TRBD1 | TRBJ2-3 | - | TRBV27 | TGTGCCAGCAGTCTAGGACAGGTTAGCACAGATACGCAGTATTTT | CASSLGQVSTDTQYF
TRBD2 | TRBJ2-3 | - | TRBV28 | TGTGCCAGCAGTGGACTAGCGGACACAGATACGCAGTATTTT | CASSGLADTDTQYF
- | TRBJ2-1 | - | TRBV10-2 | TGCGCCAGCAGTGACATTCACAATGAGCAGTTCTTC | CASSDIHNEQFF
- | TRBJ2-7 | - | TRBV27 | TGTGCCAGCAGTTCAGCGGCTACCCACTACGAGCAGTACTTT | CASSSAATHYEQYF
TRBD2 | TRBJ2-3 | - | TRBV4-1 | TGCGCCAGCAGCCAAGAAGCGGGGCCCCTGTATTTT | CASSQEAGPLYF
- | TRBJ2-5 | once | TRBV7-9 | TGTGCCAGCAGCCCACCACGACAGGACCCTGGGGAGACCCAGTACTTC | CASSPPRQDPGETQYF
TRBD1 | TRBJ1-2 | - | TRBV18 | TGTGCCAGCTCACCACCGGGACAGGGGGCGAATCCTCTATATGGCTACACCTTC | CASSPPGQGANPLYGYTF
- | TRBJ2-2 | - | TRBV6-4 | TGTGCCAGCAGCCCAGGGCCCACCGGGGAGCTGTTTTTT | CASSPGPTGELFF
TRBD1 | TRBJ1-3 | - | TRBV28 | TGTGCCAGCAGTTTCAGGGACAGGGGAAACACCATATATTTT | CASSFRDRGNTIYF
- | TRBJ2-5 | - | TRBV7-9 | TGTGCCAGCAGCCCGCGGGACTCATGGGGGTCCCAAGAGACCCAGTACTTC | CASSPRDSWGSQETQYF
- | TRBJ2-1 | - | TRBV6-1 | TGTGCCAGCAGTGAAGCGTTTCTTAATGAGCAGTTCTTC | CASSEAFLNEQFF
TRBD2 | TRBJ2-1 | - | TRBV7-3 | TGTGCCAGCAGCTCCCTCGGGGAAGCGGGACTCCATTCAACGGGAAATGAGCAGTTCTTC | CASSSLGEAGLHSTGNEQFF
- | TRBJ2-1 | few | TRBV6-5 | TGTGCCAGCAGCGACTGGGGGAAGGGGAGGAATGAGCAGTTCTTC | CASSDWGKGRNEQFF
TRBD1 | TRBJ1-1 | - | TRBV29-1 | TGCAGCGGCCTACGGCCAGGGGGCCACGATTTTGACACTGAAGCTTTCTTT | CSGLRPGGHDFDTEAFF
- | TRBJ2-7 | - | TRBV5-1 | TGCGCCAGCCGTTCTTCCCCGTCCTACGAGCAGTACTTC | CASRSSPSYEQYF
TRBD1 | TRBJ2-7 | - | TRBV2 | TGTGCCAGCACCAGGGACAGGGAAATCTTGCTAGGGACCGAGCAGTACTTC | CASTRDREILLGTEQYF